This T cell receptor (beta chain) stems from a study of cytomegalovirus exposure and HLA in healthy donors. Between the trimmed V and J ends, which lost 4 bases and 5 bases, there was a span of 14 bases. The length of the CDR3 is 14 residues. Germline values: CDR1 PRHDT, CDR2 FYEKMQ (reference sequence). As regards this clone: Antigen: not known.

The study's findings and limits: V segments that were indistinguishable, TRBV6-2 and TRBV6-3 among them, were omitted from analysis. While the bulk of TCR sequences proved rare, some public TCRs turned up in many donors. Later, TCR association rates were found to vary by HLA locus, highest for DRB1 and lowest for HLA-C.

13 Jbeta primers and 60 Vbeta primers were used for the PCR. The table came from immunoSEQ multiplex PCR; TCRdb's copy has only in-frame clones and leaves some out. The data show roughly 110,000 clones, around 77% seen once. Sequences were obtained from PBMCs. The TCR originated in a woman in her 30s in good health and CMV-seropositive. The J gene is TRBJ1-2, the V gene TRBV13; D not resolved. The CDR3 sequence is CASSSYRGKYGYTF. CDR3 nucleotide sequence: TGTGCCAGCAGCTCCTACCGGGGTAAATATGGCTACACCTTC.